This TCR beta chain was captured in a study of control samples from healthy donors and cancer patients. The ends were cut back, 6 bases at V and 8 bases at J, with 2 bases in the middle. This CDR3 region has 9 residues. Germline CDR1 is SGHRS and CDR2 is YFSETQ. Method: immunoSEQ multiplex PCR; TCRdb's copy keeps in-frame clones and lacks some. The sample has about 230,000 clones; roughly 82% are singletons. The chain uses TRBV5-1 and TRBJ2-2, with D unclear. The TCR sequence derives from a woman between 55 and 75 years old with lung cancer. The sequenced sample consisted of PBMCs. The CDR3 region is CASTGELFF. In DNA form, the CDR3 reads TGCGCCAGCACAGGGGAGCTGTTTTTT.